This T cell receptor beta chain was retrieved from a study of PD-1 blockade in classical Hodgkin lymphoma. Across the whole study: Patients in the cohort were put on intravenous nivolumab, 3 mg/kg every 2 weeks.

Germline CDR1 and CDR2: MNHNS and SASEGT. This CDR3 region has 13 residues. V was clipped by 2 bases and J by 4 bases, with 6 bases between them. Produced via immunoSEQ multiplex PCR; TCRdb's table is partial and in-frame only. Found here are roughly 140,000 clones, less than 80% of them singletons; the top ten hold roughly 8.4%. Every patient experienced relapse after autologous stem cell transplantation, and brentuximab vedotin exposure varied. Under best response, outcomes were complete response, partial response or progressive disease. The gene calls are TRBV6-1 and TRBJ1-5; D gene unclear. This TCR was recovered from a human donor with classical Hodgkin lymphoma. Sequenced material: peripheral blood mononuclear cells (PBMCs), taken before the second cycle of nivolumab. The CDR3: CASSENTNQPQHF. The CDR3 DNA sequence: TGTGCCAGCAGTGAAAACACTAATCAGCCCCAGCATTTT.